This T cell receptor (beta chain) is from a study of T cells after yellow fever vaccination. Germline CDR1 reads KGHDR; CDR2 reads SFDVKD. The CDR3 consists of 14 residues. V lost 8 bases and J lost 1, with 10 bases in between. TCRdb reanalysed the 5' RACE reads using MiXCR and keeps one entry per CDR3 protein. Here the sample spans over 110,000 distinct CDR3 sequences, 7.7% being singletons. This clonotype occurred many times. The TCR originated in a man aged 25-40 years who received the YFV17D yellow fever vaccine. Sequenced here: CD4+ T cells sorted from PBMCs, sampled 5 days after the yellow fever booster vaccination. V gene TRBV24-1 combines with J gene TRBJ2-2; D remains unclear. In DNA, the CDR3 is TGTGCCACCAATCAAGGACGGAACACCGGGGAGCTGTTTTTT. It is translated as CATNQGRNTGELFF.